The sequence of this TCR beta chain was determined in a study of shared T cell receptors in the human thymus. V lost 6 bases to trimming and J lost 7 bases; unmatched junction nucleotides: 2. Germline loops: CDR1 MNHEY, CDR2 SMNVEV (reference sequence). This CDR3 is 14 amino acids long. The protocol was immunoSEQ multiplex PCR, while the TCRdb copy is restricted to in-frame clones and leaves out a portion. The data hold about 380,000 clones, with around 93% observed a single time. The TCR comes from a human donor. Specimen: thymocytes. The V gene is TRBV27, the J gene TRBJ2-1; 14 nucleotides align to TRBD2. The CDR3 DNA is TGTGCCAGCAGGGGACTAGCGGGAGTGAATGAGCAGTTCTTC. It codes for CASRGLAGVNEQFF.